A selection of T cell receptor beta chains follows, all from one sample in a study of cytomegalovirus exposure and HLA in healthy donors. TCRdb's copy holds only in-frame clones and misses some; the assay was immunoSEQ multiplex PCR. In the table there are 250,000 to 350,000 clones, about nine tenths of which are singletons. The sequenced material came from PBMCs. These receptors originate from a man between 40 and 49 years old in good health and CMV-seropositive. Both conserved end residues are part of each CDR3. The D gene is left open where the match is weak. Size is omitted from some rows. Given values are once, few, many or a class for expanded clones.

-	-	TRBV6-5	TRBJ2-2	TGTGCCAGCAGCAGGGGTATCGGGGAGCTGTTTTTT	CASSRGIGELFF
few	-	TRBV10-3	TRBJ1-5	TGTGCCATCAGTGGGGAGGGGAGGAATCAGCCCCAGCATTTT	CAISGEGRNQPQHF
-	-	TRBV25-1	TRBJ2-7	TGTGCCAGCAGTGTAGCCACGAGCTCCTACGAGCAGTACTTC	CASSVATSSYEQYF
once	TRBD1	TRBV7-9	TRBJ1-1	TGTTCCAGCAGCGCCTTCCCCGGACAGGGGAACACTGAAGCTTTCTTT	CSSSAFPGQGNTEAFF
few	TRBD1	TRBV5-4	TRBJ1-4	TGTGCCAGCAGCTTGACCGGGACAGGGCGTGGAAAACTGTTTTTT	CASSLTGTGRGKLFF
once	-	TRBV6-5	TRBJ2-7	TGTGCCAGCAGGGACCAGGGGACGCGCGAGCAGTACTTC	CASRDQGTREQYF
-	-	TRBV28	TRBJ1-5	TGTGCCAGCAGCTCAGATAGCAATCAGCCCCAGCATTTT	CASSSDSNQPQHF
-	-	TRBV28	TRBJ1-5	TGTGCCAGCAGTAGAGCCAGGGGAGAGAGCAATCAGCCCCAGCATTTT	CASSRARGESNQPQHF
-	-	TRBV4-1	TRBJ2-7	TGCGCCAGCAGCCAGCCTGCGGCGGGACGCTTCCACGAGCAGTACTTC	CASSQPAAGRFHEQYF
-	-	TRBV7-2	TRBJ2-7	TGTGCCAGCAGCTTAGGGGCAGGCTCCTACGAGCAGTACTTC	CASSLGAGSYEQYF
-	-	TRBV5-4	TRBJ1-4	TGTGCCAGCAGCCCAGGACAGCGTAATGAAAAACTGTTTTTT	CASSPGQRNEKLFF
-	-	TRBV14	TRBJ2-3	TGTGCCAGCAGCCCGACTAGATCCGGCACAGATACGCAGTATTTT	CASSPTRSGTDTQYF
-	TRBD2	TRBV7-7	TRBJ2-1	TGTGCTAGCAGCCCGGGACTAGCGGGAGGAGACAATGAGCAGTTCTTC	CASSPGLAGGDNEQFF
-	-	TRBV11-1	TRBJ2-7	TGTGCCAGCAGCTTAGGAGTCAGGGAAATCTACGAGCAGTACTTC	CASSLGVREIYEQYF
-	TRBD2	TRBV7-2	TRBJ2-1	TGTGCCAGCAGCTTATCGGGGACTAGCTGGTACAATGAGCAGTTCTTC	CASSLSGTSWYNEQFF
-	TRBD2	TRBV7-9	TRBJ2-7	TGTGCCAGCAGCCCAACGGGACTAGTCTACGAGCAGTACTTC	CASSPTGLVYEQYF
-	-	TRBV7-6	TRBJ2-1	TGTGCCAGCAGCTTAGGACACCAATTATTCAATGAGCAGTTCTTC	CASSLGHQLFNEQFF
-	TRBD2	TRBV6-5	TRBJ2-3	TGTGCCAGCAGTTACCATAGCGGGAGGGACACAGATACGCAGTATTTT	CASSYHSGRDTDTQYF